This TCR beta chain is from a study of T-cell memory formation after mild COVID-19. Whole-study results and caveats: That cross-reactive memory joined was suggested by some responding clones appearing in pre-infection memory.

TCRdb re-called the 5' RACE reads through MiXCR, storing one row per CDR3 protein. The sample has 250,000 to 350,000 distinct CDR3 sequences, around 15% seen once; the top ten hold around 23%. This CDR3 is 13 amino acids long. V lost 1 base and J lost 1, with 4 bases in between. There are a few counts of this clonotype. Its antigen is still unknown. The sample comprised PBMCs or a T cell subset sorted from them (not recorded which). The V gene is TRBV12-3 or TRBV12-4, the J gene TRBJ2-5; D not resolved. This TCR derives from a man aged 18-30 years who had mild COVID-19 (a few samples of this study predate the infection). Cell type and time point are not known. In nucleotides, the CDR3 is TGTGCCAGCAGTTTAGAGTCCCAAGAGACCCAGTACTTC. Translating it yields CASSLESQETQYF.